This TCR beta chain was sequenced for a study of graft-versus-host responses after intestinal transplantation. Study information: Isolated intestinal, liver-intestinal, or multivisceral transplants had been given to the recipients.

This CDR3 has 14 amino acids. The V and J ends lost 6 bases and 3 bases respectively, with 14 bases between them. Germline CDR1 is SGHDN and CDR2 is FVKESK. Generated by immunoSEQ multiplex PCR, the TCRdb table keeps only in-frame clones and is missing some. The repertoire consists of under 150,000 clones, with around 93% occurring once and the leading ten covering more than 0.095%. Concerning this clone itself: Its cognate antigen is unknown.

This sequence was found in a human donor who received an intestinal transplant. This chain joins TRBV14 and TRBJ1-1; D call uncertain. The sequencing used unstimulated CD4+ T cells sorted from spleen or lymph node cells, collected before intestinal transplant. CDR3 nucleotides: TGTGCCAGCAGGCTTGGTAGTTGGTACACTGAAGCTTTCTTT. Translated: CASRLGSWYTEAFF.